This TCR beta chain was identified in a study of T cell repertoires in cytomegalovirus infection. TCRdb reprocessed the reads with MiXCR, giving one entry per CDR3 protein. This sample has tens of thousands of distinct CDR3 sequences, with just under 4% found just once. The CDR3 spans 13 residues. Germline CDR1 reads WSHSY; CDR2 reads SAAADI. The V end was cut by 7 bases, the J end by 6 bases, with 13 bases between. This clonotype has at least ten counts. The sequenced sample consisted of PBMCs. The clonotype was recovered from a human donor in good health (CMV status not recorded). Some clones in this sample may be carry-over from other donors' samples. The rearrangement uses TRBV10-2 and TRBJ1-5, with a weak D call TRBD1 (6 bases). The CDR3 region has the DNA TGCGCCAGCAACCCGGGGGCTGGTCAGCCCCAGCATTTT. Its translation is CASNPGAGQPQHF.